This T cell receptor (beta chain) appears in the sequencing data of a study of cytomegalovirus exposure and HLA in healthy donors. Study-level background: HLA-typed donors were the source of 83 million or so unique TCRs, which an early data release held. Study outcomes and limitations: Excluded: some indistinguishable V segments such as TRBV6-2 and TRBV6-3. Among the sequence variants, a highly shared cluster was likely an artifact of sequencing.

Use of 60 Vbeta and 13 Jbeta primers characterized the PCR. Measured with immunoSEQ multiplex PCR; TCRdb has only the in-frame clones, and not every one. The table counts 150,000 to 200,000 clones; about 6.5% lies in the top ten. The CDR3 runs to 14 residues. V lost 6 bases to trimming and J lost 10 bases; unmatched junction nucleotides: 6. Germline assignment: CDR1 SGHNT and CDR2 YYREEE (reference sequence). On this clone itself: Its matching antigen is unknown.

This clonotype was obtained from a man aged 25-45 years in good health and CMV-seronegative. The chain uses TRBV5-4 and TRBJ2-1; 14 nucleotides agree with TRBD2. Source material: PBMCs. The CDR3 is CASTSTSGRVEQFF. DNA for the CDR3: TGTGCCAGCACCTCGACTAGCGGGAGGGTGGAGCAGTTCTTC.